This T cell receptor (beta chain) was observed in a study of glioma-infiltrating T cells after dendritic cell vaccination. On the study more broadly: Treatment, given 2003 to 2012, was autologous tumor lysate-pulsed dendritic cell vaccination.

Documented time point: after dendritic cell vaccination, including at tumor progression/relapse. This clone appeared a single time. The method was immunoSEQ multiplex PCR; TCRdb's version includes in-frame clones alone and lacks a portion of them. The sample carries more than 95,000 clones, approximately 80% recorded once. Specimen: blood, collected after dendritic cell vaccination. The clonotype was recovered from a human donor with glioblastoma.

The CDR3, as DNA: TGCGCCAGCAGCTTGGCCGGAACAGGTTGGGATTCACCCCTCCACTTT. It is translated as CASSLAGTGWDSPLHF. The J gene is TRBJ1-6, the V gene TRBV5-1; D possibly corresponds to TRBD1 (5 bases). Trimming shortened V by 0 bases and J by 8 bases, and 15 bases separated the two germline ends. The germline V gene encodes CDR1 SGHRS and CDR2 YFSETQ. The CDR3 consists of 16 residues.